Sequencing of this TCR beta chain was carried out in a study of patients and donors after allogeneic stem cell transplantation. The CDR3 is made up of 14 amino acids. Germline V gene lookup returns CDR1 MGHRA and CDR2 YSYEKL. Unmatched junction bases numbered 3, after V lost 1 base and J lost 8 bases. A single record per CDR3 protein comes from TCRdb applying MiXCR to the RT-PCR reads. The sample comprises 40,000 to 45,000 distinct CDR3 sequences, roughly 29% of which are singletons, and 72% rests with the top ten. Sample: blood, either unsorted or a sorted T cell fraction (not recorded which). The V call is TRBV4-1, the J call TRBJ2-4; 9 nucleotides align to TRBD2. This receptor was taken from a human donor who was either an allogeneic HSCT recipient or a stem cell or donor lymphocyte infusion donor (not recorded which). It is not recorded whose cells these are; they may come from a transplant donor. CDR3 amino acids: CASSQGAGGDIQYF. In DNA form, the CDR3 reads TGCGCCAGCAGCCAAGGGGCGGGAGGGGACATTCAGTACTTC.